The 15 T cell receptor beta chains below all came from one sample that was sequenced in a study of identical twins (dated by TCRdb to the mid-2010s). Receptor libraries were prepared by 5' RACE. This sample was sequenced with an Illumina HiSeq 2000. The public reads were reanalyzed by TCRdb: fastp trimming at Q25, MiXCR alignment, in-frame beta chains only. Every entry covers one CDR3 protein and lists the most common genes and DNA from its rows. Here the sample has about 690,000 distinct CDR3 sequences; around 6% occur a single time. Roughly 1.6% of the sample rests with the top ten. Sequencing was carried out using naive T cells sorted from blood. This specimen's cell subset or site label, interpreted: cells isolated with a human naive T-cell isolation kit. The receptors come from a man younger than 35 in good health.

This clonotype occurred a few times. The chain couples TRBV6-5 to TRBJ1-6; D is undetermined. V lost 1 base and J lost 14, with 12 bases in between. Germline V gene sequence: CDR1 MNHEY, CDR2 SVGAGI. This CDR3 spans 13 amino acids. For the CDR3, the DNA is TGTGCCAGCAGTTACTTGGGTGGGTCAGCCCTCCACTTT. Encoded protein: CASSYLGGSALHF.

The chain carries TRBV3-1 and TRBJ2-3; 7 bases agree with TRBD2. Germline V gene data show CDR1 as LGHDT and CDR2 as YNNKEL (reference sequence). This CDR3 spans 17 amino acids. Trimming cost V 2 bases and J 5 bases; bases outside gene matches: 13. CDR3 residues: CASSQLSSGPREDTQYF. CDR3 DNA: TGTGCCAGCAGCCAACTTTCTAGCGGTCCTCGGGAAGATACGCAGTATTTT.

This clonotype was detected ten times or more. This chain links TRBV20-1 with TRBJ2-1; 7 nucleotides align to TRBD1. Unmatched junction bases numbered 6, after V lost 6 bases and J lost 4 bases. This CDR3 has 13 amino acids. Germline assignment: CDR1 DFQATT and CDR2 SNEGSKA (reference sequence). Here the CDR3 DNA reads TGCAGTGCCACGGGACAGTCATACAATGAGCAGTTCTTC. This translates into CSATGQSYNEQFF.

The chain joins TRBV20-1 to TRBJ1-6; D not certain. Deletions cut 0 bases from V and 5 bases from J, with 11 bases between. The germline gives CDR1 DFQATT, CDR2 SNEGSKA (reference sequence). CDR3 length: 15 residues. CDR3 nucleotides: TGCAGTGCTAGAGAAGTTGTAGGAGATAATTCACCCCTCCACTTT. It translates to CSAREVVGDNSPLHF.

As concerns this clonotype: The junction shows a germline mismatch at one end, possibly a read error. The V and J genes are TRBV20-1 and TRBJ1-1; D might be TRBD1 (6 bases). The germline CDR1 and CDR2 sequences are DFQATT and SNEGSKA (reference sequence). The CDR3 extends over 12 amino acids. The CDR3 here is CSAGDRFTEAFF. For the CDR3, the DNA is TGCAGTGCTGGAGACAGGTTCACTGAAGCTTTCTTT.

The J gene is TRBJ2-3, the V gene TRBV7-2, with D hard to call. V was clipped by 5 bases and J by 6 bases, with 9 bases between them. CDR1 SGHTA and CDR2 FQGNSA come from the germline V gene. The CDR3 length is 12 residues. The CDR3 DNA sequence: TGTGCCAGCAGCCCAATGGCGGATACGCAGTATTTT. This encodes CASSPMADTQYF.

The table lists this clonotype with many counts. The rearrangement links TRBV27 to TRBJ1-4; possible D gene TRBD1, 5 bases. CDR3 length: 17 amino acids. From germline, CDR1 is MNHEY and CDR2 SMNVEV (reference sequence). The V end lost 6 bases, the J end lost 6 bases, and 23 bases lay between the germline ends. The DNA for the CDR3 is TGTGCCAGCAGGCCCGCCGGGTCGTCAGGGAGGGATGAAAAACTGTTTTTT. Its translation: CASRPAGSSGRDEKLFF.

This clonotype has a count of ten or more. This rearrangement joins TRBV29-1 to TRBJ2-2; 9 bases are shared with TRBD2. J was trimmed by 5 bases and V by 4 bases; bases with no gene match: 2. The CDR3 sequence is 13 residues long. CDR1 and CDR2 from the germline V gene are SQVTM and ANQGSEA. The CDR3 DNA is TGCAGCGTTGCTAGCGGGACGACCGGGGAGCTGTTTTTT. It yields the protein CSVASGTTGELFF.

This clonotype was counted at least ten times. The gene calls are TRBV29-1 and TRBJ1-1; D unclear. CDR1 SQVTM and CDR2 ANQGSEA come from the germline V gene. The CDR3 consists of 13 residues. V gave up 4 bases and J gave up 4 bases, with 13 bases separating them. Written as DNA, the CDR3 is TGCAGCGTTGTTGAGGGTTGGGGCACTGAAGCTTTCTTT. Residues: CSVVEGWGTEAFF. The full variable domain, rest sourced from reference TRBV29-1 and TRBJ1-1, is SAVISQKPSRDICQRGTSLTIQCQVDSQVTMMFWYRQQPGQSLTLIATANQGSEATYESGFVIDKFPISRPNLTFSTLTVSNMSPEDSSIYLCSVVEGWGTEAFFGQGTRLTVV.

This clonotype occurred a few times. The chain carries TRBV12-3 or TRBV12-4 and TRBJ2-3; 9 bases are a match to TRBD2. The CDR3 covers 16 residues. V gave up 3 bases and J gave up 6 bases; unmatched junction bases: 10. DNA for the CDR3: TGTGCCAGCAGTTTGGGACTAGCATCAAAACGCGATACGCAGTATTTT. It yields the protein CASSLGLASKRDTQYF.

This clonotype was found a few times. V is TRBV6-2 or TRBV6-3 and J is TRBJ2-7, with 8 bases matching TRBD2. V gave up 5 bases and J gave up 3 bases; unmatched junction bases: 9. The CDR3 contains 15 residues. Germline lookup yields CDR1 MNHEY and CDR2 SVGEGT. CDR3 sequence: CASSNRGTRHYEQYF. The CDR3 coding sequence is TGTGCCAGCAGTAACCGAGGGACTAGACACTACGAGCAGTACTTC.

The V call is TRBV14, the J call TRBJ2-1; TRBD1 agrees at 7 bases. V shed 9 bases and J 9 bases; nucleotides not matched to a gene: 17. Germline V CDR1 and CDR2: SGHDN, FVKESK. This CDR3 comprises 15 residues. CDR3 region: CARVKDRLPISEQFF. As DNA, the CDR3 is TGTGCCAGAGTGAAGGACAGGCTCCCAATTAGTGAGCAGTTCTTC.

This clonotype occurred many times. The chain carries TRBV20-1 and TRBJ2-2; D is tentatively TRBD1 or TRBD2 (5 bases each). V was pared by 3 bases and J by 5 bases, with 19 bases between. The CDR3 is made up of 16 amino acids. The germline V gene has CDR1 DFQATT and CDR2 SNEGSKA (reference sequence). CDR3 in DNA: TGCAGTGCTAGGAAGGGACCATCTTGGAGTACCGGGGAGCTGTTTTTT. Amino acid sequence: CSARKGPSWSTGELFF.

Only a few counts were recorded for this clonotype. This sequence joins TRBV29-1 and TRBJ1-1, with 8 bases fitting TRBD1. CDR1 and CDR2 from the germline V gene are SQVTM and ANQGSEA. This CDR3 has 13 amino acids. Trimming took 6 bases from V and 7 from J; bases not matched to a gene: 10. The CDR3: CSVSRTTGGEAFF. The CDR3 nucleotides are TGCAGCGTGAGTCGGACCACAGGGGGTGAAGCTTTCTTT.

This clonotype was seen ten or more times. The chain is built from TRBV25-1 and TRBJ1-6; D possibly corresponds to TRBD1 (5 bases). Trimming removed 1 base from V and 14 bases from J, with 9 bases in between. The germline CDR1 and CDR2 sequences are MGHDK and SYGVNS. This CDR3 is built from 12 residues. The CDR3 DNA reads as TGTGCCAGCAGTGAATCTGGGGGGACCCTCCACTTT. Translation: CASSESGGTLHF.